This T cell receptor beta chain was found in a study of Graves' ophthalmopathy and Graves' hyperthyroidism. For the study at large: At initial diagnosis, peripheral blood was obtained, and this preceded any treatment.

The sequenced template was RNA, covering the TCR beta CDR3 region. After a first-round RT-PCR with HTBI primers, a second-round multiplex PCR was run. TCRdb re-called the multiplex PCR reads with MiXCR, one entry per CDR3 protein. Among about 620,000 distinct CDR3 sequences, approximately 21% were seen once, and the ten largest hold approximately 6.5%. Study findings and constraints: Ophthalmopathy progression cases were predicted by the model with 70.59% sensitivity and 72% to 80% specificity.

This clonotype was seen ten or more times. Its antigen is unknown. The sequence was collected from a woman between 18 and 30 years old with stable Graves' hyperthyroidism. Some clones in this sample may be carry-over from other donors' samples. The specimen sequenced was peripheral blood.

The CDR3 sequence is CASSHQGLEQYF. In DNA form, the CDR3 reads TGCGCCAGCAGCCACCAGGGTCTTGAGCAGTACTTC. The chain recombines TRBV4-1 with TRBJ2-7, with a weak D call TRBD1 (5 bases). The germline V gene encodes CDR1 MGHRA and CDR2 YSYEKL. This CDR3 region has 12 residues. Trimming left V 3 bases short and J 7 bases short, with 10 bases between.